The clone carrying this T cell receptor (beta chain) was seen at least ten times. Next came a second PCR, run for about 7 to 11 cycles, which used a sample-barcoded 5' primer along with a J-beta primer mix. Any given sample supplied a minimum of 2.5 million CDR3-containing paired-end reads. TCRdb passed the 5' RACE reads through MiXCR, listing each CDR3 protein once. Here the sample spans some 1.8 million distinct CDR3 sequences, 35% to 50% being singletons. The sample, approximately 10 milliliters of peripheral blood, was drawn from each donor. This sample is drawn from a study of blood T cells in healthy people across ages. This CDR3 has 13 residues. Germline CDR1 and CDR2: SQVTM and ANQGSEA. V was pared by 0 bases and J by 6 bases, with 12 bases between.

The rearrangement joins TRBV29-1 to TRBJ2-7; the D gene is possibly TRBD1 (5 bases). Material for sequencing was blood. This sequence was found in a human donor in good health. The CDR3 sequence is CSVEEANRREQYF. The CDR3 region has the DNA TGCAGCGTTGAAGAGGCTAACAGGCGCGAGCAGTACTTC.